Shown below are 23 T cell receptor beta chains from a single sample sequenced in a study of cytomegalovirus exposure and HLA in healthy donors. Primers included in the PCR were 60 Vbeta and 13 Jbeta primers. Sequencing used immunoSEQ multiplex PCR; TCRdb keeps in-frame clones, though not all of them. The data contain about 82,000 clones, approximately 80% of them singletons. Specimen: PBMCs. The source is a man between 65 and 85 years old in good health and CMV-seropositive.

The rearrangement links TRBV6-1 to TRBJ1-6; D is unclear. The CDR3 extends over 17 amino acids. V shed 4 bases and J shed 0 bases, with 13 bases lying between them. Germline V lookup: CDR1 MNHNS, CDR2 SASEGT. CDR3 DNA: TGTGCCAGCAGTGGGGCAGGTGGAAGCTCCTATAATTCACCCCTCCACTTT. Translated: CASSGAGGSSYNSPLHF.

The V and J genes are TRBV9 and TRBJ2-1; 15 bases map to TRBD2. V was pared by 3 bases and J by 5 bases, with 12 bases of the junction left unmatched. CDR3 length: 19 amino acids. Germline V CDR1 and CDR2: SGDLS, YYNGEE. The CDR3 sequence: CASSAPGLAGGQDNNEQFF. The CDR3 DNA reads TGTGCCAGCAGCGCACCGGGACTAGCGGGGGGCCAGGACAACAATGAGCAGTTCTTC. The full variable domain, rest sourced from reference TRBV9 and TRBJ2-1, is DSGVTQTPKHLITATGQRVTLRCSPRSGDLSVYWYQQSLDQGLQFLIQYYNGEERAKGNILERFSAQQFPDLHSELNLSSLELGDSALYFCASSAPGLAGGQDNNEQFFGPGTRLTVL.

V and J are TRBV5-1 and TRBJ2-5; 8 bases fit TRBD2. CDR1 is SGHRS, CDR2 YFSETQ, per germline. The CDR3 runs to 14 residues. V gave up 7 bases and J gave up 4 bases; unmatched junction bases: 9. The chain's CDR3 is CASSGSGRGETQYF. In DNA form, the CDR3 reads TGCGCCAGCTCAGGGAGCGGGAGAGGAGAGACCCAGTACTTC. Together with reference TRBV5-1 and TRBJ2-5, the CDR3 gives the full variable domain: KAGVTQTPRYLIKTRGQQVTLSCSPISGHRSVSWYQQTPGQGLQFLFEYFSETQRNKGNFPGRFSGRQFSNSRSEMNVSTLELGDSALYLCASSGSGRGETQYFGPGTRLLVL.

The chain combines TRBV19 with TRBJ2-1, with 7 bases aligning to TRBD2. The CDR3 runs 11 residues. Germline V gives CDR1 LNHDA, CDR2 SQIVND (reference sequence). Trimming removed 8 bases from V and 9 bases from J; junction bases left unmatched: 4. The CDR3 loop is CASGTTREQFF. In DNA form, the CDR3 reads TGTGCCAGTGGGACTACCCGTGAGCAGTTCTTC.

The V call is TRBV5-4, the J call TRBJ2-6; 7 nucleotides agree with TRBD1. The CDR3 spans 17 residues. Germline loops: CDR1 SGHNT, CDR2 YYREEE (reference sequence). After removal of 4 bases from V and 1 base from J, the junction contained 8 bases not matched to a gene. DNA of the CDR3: TGTGCCAGCAGCAGCTGGACAGGACAATCTGGGGCCAACGTCCTGACTTTC. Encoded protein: CASSSWTGQSGANVLTF.

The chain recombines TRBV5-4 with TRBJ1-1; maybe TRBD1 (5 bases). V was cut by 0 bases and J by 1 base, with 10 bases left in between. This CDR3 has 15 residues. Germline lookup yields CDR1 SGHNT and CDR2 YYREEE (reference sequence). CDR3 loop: CASSLVGGWNTEAFF. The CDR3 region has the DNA TGTGCCAGCAGCTTGGTCGGGGGGTGGAACACTGAAGCTTTCTTT.

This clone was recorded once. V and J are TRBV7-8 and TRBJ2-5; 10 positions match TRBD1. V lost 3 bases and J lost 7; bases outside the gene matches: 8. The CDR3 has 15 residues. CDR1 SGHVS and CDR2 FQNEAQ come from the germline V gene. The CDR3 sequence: CASSLGTGEFGTQYF. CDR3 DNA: TGTGCCAGCAGCTTGGGGACAGGGGAGTTCGGGACCCAGTACTTC.

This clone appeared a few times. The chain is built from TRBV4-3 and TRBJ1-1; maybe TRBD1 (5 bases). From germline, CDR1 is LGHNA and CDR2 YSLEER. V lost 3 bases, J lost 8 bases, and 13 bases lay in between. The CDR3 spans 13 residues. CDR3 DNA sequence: TGCGCCAGCAGCCACAGAGGACACGCCGAAGCTTTCTTT. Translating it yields CASSHRGHAEAFF.

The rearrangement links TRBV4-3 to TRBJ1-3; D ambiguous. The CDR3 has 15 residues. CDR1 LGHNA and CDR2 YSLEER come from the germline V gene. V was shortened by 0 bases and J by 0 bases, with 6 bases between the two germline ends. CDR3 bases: TGCGCCAGCAGCCAAGATACAGCCTCTGGAAACACCATATATTTT. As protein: CASSQDTASGNTIYF.

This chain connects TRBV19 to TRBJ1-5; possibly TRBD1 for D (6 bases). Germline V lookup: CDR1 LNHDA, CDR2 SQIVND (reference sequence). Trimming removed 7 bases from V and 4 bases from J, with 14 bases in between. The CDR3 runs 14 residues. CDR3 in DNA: TGTGCCAGTATCACTGCCGGGACAAATCAGCCCCAGCATTTT. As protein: CASITAGTNQPQHF.

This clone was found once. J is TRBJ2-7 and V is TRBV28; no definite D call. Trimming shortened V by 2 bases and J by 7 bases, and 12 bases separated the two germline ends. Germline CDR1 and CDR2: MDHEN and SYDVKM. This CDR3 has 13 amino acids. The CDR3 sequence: CASSLPSGREQYF. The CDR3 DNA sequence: TGTGCCAGCAGTTTACCCTCAGGAAGAGAGCAGTACTTC.

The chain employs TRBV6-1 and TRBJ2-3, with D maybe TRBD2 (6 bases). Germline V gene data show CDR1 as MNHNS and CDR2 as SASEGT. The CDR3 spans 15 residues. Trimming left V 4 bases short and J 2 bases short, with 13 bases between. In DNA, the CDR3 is TGTGCCAGCAGTGCGGTAGCGGTCCCCACAGATACGCAGTATTTT. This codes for CASSAVAVPTDTQYF.

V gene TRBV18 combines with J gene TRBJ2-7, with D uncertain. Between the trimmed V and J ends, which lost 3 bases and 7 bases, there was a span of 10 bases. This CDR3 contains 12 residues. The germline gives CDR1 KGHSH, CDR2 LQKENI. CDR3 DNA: TGTGCCAGCTCACCCCTGGGCAGTGAGCAGTACTTC. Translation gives CASSPLGSEQYF.

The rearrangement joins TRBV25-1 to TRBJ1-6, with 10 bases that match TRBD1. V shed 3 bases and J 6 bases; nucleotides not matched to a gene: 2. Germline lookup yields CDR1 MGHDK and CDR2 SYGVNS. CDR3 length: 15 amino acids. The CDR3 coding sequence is TGTGCCAGCAGTGACCGGGACAGGGGTAATTCACCCCTCCACTTT. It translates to CASSDRDRGNSPLHF.

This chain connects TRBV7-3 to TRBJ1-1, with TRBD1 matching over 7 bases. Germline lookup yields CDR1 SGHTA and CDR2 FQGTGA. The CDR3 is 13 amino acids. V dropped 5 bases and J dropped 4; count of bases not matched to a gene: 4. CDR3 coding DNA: TGTGCCAGCAGCCCCGACAGGGCCACTGAAGCTTTCTTT. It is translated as CASSPDRATEAFF.

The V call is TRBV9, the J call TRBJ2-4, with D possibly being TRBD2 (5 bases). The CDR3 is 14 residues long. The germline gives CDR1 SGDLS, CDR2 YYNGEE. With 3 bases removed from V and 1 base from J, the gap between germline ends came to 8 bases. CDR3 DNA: TGTGCCAGCAGCGAGGGCGGGGCCAAAAACATTCAGTACTTC. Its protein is CASSEGGAKNIQYF.

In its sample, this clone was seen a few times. The CDR3 nucleotides are TGTGCCAGCAGTTTTTCCGGGAATGGCCAGCCCCAGCATTTT. It is translated as CASSFSGNGQPQHF. The J gene is TRBJ1-5, the V gene TRBV28; D is unresolved. Trimming cost V 3 bases and J 7 bases, with 13 bases left between them. The CDR3 sequence is 14 residues long. Per germline, CDR1 MDHEN and CDR2 SYDVKM. Drawing the rest from reference TRBV28 and TRBJ1-5, the complete variable domain is DVKVTQSSRYLVKRTGEKVFLECVQDMDHENMFWYRQDPGLGLRLIYFSYDVKMKEKGDIPEGYSVSREKKERFSLILESASTNQTSMYLCASSFSGNGQPQHFGDGTRLSIL.

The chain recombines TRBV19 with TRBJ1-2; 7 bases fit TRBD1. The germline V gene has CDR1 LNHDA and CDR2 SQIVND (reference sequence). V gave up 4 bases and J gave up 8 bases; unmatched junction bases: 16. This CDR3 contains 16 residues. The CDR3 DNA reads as TGTGCCAGTAGTAGGGACAGCCAAACCCGACGTAGGGGCTACACCTTC. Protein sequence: CASSRDSQTRRRGYTF. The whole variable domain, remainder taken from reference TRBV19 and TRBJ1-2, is DGGITQSPKYLFRKEGQNVTLSCEQNLNHDAMYWYRQDPGQGLRLIYYSQIVNDFQKGDIAEGYSVSREKKESFPLTVTSAQKNPTAFYLCASSRDSQTRRRGYTFGSGTRLTVV.

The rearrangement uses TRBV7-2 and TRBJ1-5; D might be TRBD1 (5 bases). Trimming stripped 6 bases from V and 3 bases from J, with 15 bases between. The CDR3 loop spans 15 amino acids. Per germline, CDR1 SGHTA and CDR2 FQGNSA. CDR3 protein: CASRGGDGNNQPQHF. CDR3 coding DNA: TGTGCCAGCAGGGGGGGGGACGGGAACAATCAGCCCCAGCATTTT.

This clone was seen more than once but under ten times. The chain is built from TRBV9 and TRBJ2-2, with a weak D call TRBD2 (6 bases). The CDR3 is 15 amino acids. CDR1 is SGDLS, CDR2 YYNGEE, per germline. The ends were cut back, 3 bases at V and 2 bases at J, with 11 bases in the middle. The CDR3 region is CASSAGTFNTGELFF. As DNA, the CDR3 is TGTGCCAGCAGCGCCGGGACTTTCAACACCGGGGAGCTGTTTTTT.

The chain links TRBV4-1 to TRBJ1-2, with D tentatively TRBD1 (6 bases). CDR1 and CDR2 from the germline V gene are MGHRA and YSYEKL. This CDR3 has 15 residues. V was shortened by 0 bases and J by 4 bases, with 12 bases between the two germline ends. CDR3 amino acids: CASSQDDRKGYGYTF. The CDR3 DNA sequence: TGCGCCAGCAGCCAAGACGACAGGAAGGGCTATGGCTACACCTTC.

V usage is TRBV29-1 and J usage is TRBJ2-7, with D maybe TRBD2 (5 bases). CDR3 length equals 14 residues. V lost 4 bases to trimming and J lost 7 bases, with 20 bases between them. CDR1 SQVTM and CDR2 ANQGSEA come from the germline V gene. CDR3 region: CSVGARLALREQYF. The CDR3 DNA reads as TGCAGCGTTGGGGCAAGGCTAGCACTACGGGAGCAGTACTTC.

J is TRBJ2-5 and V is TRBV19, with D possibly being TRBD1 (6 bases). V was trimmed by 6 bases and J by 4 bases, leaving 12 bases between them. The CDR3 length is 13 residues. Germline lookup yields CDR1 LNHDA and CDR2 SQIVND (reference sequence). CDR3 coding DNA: TGTGCCAGTAGCCTGCAGGGGTTAGAGACCCAGTACTTC. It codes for CASSLQGLETQYF.